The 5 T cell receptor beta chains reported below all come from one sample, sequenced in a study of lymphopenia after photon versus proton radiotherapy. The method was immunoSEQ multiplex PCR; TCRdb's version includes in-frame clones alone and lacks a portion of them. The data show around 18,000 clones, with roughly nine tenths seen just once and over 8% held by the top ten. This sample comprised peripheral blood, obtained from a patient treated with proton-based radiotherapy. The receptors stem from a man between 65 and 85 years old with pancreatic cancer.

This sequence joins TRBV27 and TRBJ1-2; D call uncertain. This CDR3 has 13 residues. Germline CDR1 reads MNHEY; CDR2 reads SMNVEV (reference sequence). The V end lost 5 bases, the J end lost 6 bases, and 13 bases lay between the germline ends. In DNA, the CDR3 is TGTGCCAGCAGTATTGGACGGACCCATGGCTACACCTTC. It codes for CASSIGRTHGYTF.

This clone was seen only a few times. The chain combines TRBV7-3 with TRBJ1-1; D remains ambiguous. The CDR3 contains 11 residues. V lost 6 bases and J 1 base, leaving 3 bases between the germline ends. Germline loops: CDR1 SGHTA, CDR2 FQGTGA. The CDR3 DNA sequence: TGTGCCAGCAGGGGGAACACTGAAGCTTTCTTT. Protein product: CASRGNTEAFF.

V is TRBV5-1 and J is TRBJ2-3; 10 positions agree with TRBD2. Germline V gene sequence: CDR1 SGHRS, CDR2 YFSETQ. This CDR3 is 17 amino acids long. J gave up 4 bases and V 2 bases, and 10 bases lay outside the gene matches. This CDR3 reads CASSFTRGAGGPDTQYF. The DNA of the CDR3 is TGCGCCAGCAGCTTCACCAGAGGAGCGGGAGGGCCAGATACGCAGTATTTT.

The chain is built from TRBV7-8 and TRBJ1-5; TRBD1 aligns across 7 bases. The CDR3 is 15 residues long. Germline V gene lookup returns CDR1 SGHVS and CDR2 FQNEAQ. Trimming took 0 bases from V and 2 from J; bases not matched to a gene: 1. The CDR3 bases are TGTGCCAGCAGCTTAGCAGGGGGCGGCAATCAGCCCCAGCATTTT. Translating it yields CASSLAGGGNQPQHF.

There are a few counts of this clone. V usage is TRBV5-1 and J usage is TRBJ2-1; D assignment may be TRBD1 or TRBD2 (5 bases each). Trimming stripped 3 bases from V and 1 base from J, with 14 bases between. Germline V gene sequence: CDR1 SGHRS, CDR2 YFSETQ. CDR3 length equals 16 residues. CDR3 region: CASSSSWGSSYNEQFF. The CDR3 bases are TGCGCCAGCAGCTCCTCGTGGGGGTCGTCCTACAATGAGCAGTTCTTC.